The clone carrying this T cell receptor (beta chain) was counted once. What it binds is unknown. This CDR3 has 12 amino acids. The V end lost 6 bases, the J end lost 7 bases, and 12 bases lay between the germline ends. These data come from a study of T cell responses to AZD1222 COVID-19 vaccine. Broader study findings: Sampling that yielded the repertoires occurred only after the peak T cell response. AZD1222 recipients seropositive at baseline numbered only five to seven. Two doses of AZD1222 preceded a rise in Spike-specific TCR breadth and depth.

The method was immunoSEQ multiplex PCR; TCRdb's version includes in-frame clones alone and lacks a portion of them. The sample records about 140,000 clones, over 90% being singletons. The sequencing here drew on peripheral blood, taken on day 0 of MenACWY control vaccination. This receptor was taken from an adult in good health. The chain has TRBV12-3 or TRBV12-4 and TRBJ1-1; D call uncertain. The DNA for the CDR3 is TGTGCCAGCAGCCGTACGGCAATTGAAGCTTTCTTT. This sequence encodes CASSRTAIEAFF.